This T cell receptor (beta chain) stems from a study of CD8 T cells in Susac syndrome. Study summary: There were Susac syndrome patients who were therapy-naive at blood draw, others on corticosteroids, and others on intravenous immunoglobulin alone. Study-level findings and limits: The study recognized that the number of individuals in its TCR sequencing and HLA analysis was relatively small.

Germline CDR1 and CDR2: SGHTA and FQGNSA. This CDR3 region has 15 residues. V was clipped by 1 base and J by 4 bases, with 13 bases between them. RNA was extracted with the RNeasy kit, and a quantity of roughly 0.5 to 1 ug was reverse transcribed using random hexamers. Across 54 Vbeta and 13 Jbeta, TCR beta CDR3 was amplified with immunoSEQ multiplex PCR. MiXCR, applied by TCRdb to the immunoSEQ multiplex PCR reads, yields one record per CDR3 protein. The table lists tens of thousands of distinct CDR3 sequences, roughly 93% of them singletons. Patients having Susac syndrome satisfied recently defined diagnostic criteria for definite or probable disease. Turning to this clonotype: Antigen: not known.

The sequencing input was CD4+ T cells from PBMCs. The sequence was collected from a human donor with Susac syndrome. The V call is TRBV7-2, the J call TRBJ2-5, with TRBD1 as a possible D gene (6 bases). In DNA form, the CDR3 reads TGTGCCAGCAGCTTAGTTTACAGGGAAGTAGAGACCCAGTACTTC. Translation gives CASSLVYREVETQYF.